A single sample is the source of the 14 T cell receptor beta chains below, sequenced in a study of vaccination and CD4 T cells after COVID-19. As for treatment: roughly 11-day PBMC culture with coronavirus spike peptide pools or control peptides (ViraFEST assay). Researchers used the Oncomine TCR Beta short-read assay to sequence DNA from cultured CD4+ T cells. TCRdb independently ran MiXCR on the PCR reads; one entry per CDR3 protein. Of several thousand distinct CDR3 sequences in the sample, roughly 15% are singletons; the top ten hold approximately 19%. For these receptors, no antigen is known. The sequenced material came from CD4+ T cells from blood, cultured in vitro. These receptors all stem from a human donor who had recovered from COVID-19.

This chain uses TRBV28 with TRBJ2-2; 12 bases fit TRBD2. The V gene's germline CDR1 is MDHEN and CDR2 SYDVKM. This CDR3 spans 17 amino acids. V was pared by 0 bases and J by 6 bases, with 5 bases of the junction left unmatched. For the CDR3, the DNA is TGTGCCAGCAGTTTATGGCGCCTAGCGGGGGGGCCCGGGGAGCTGTTTTTT. It translates to CASSLWRLAGGPGELFF.

Only a few counts were recorded for this clonotype. This rearrangement joins TRBV5-8 to TRBJ2-7; D is possibly TRBD1 (6 bases). The CDR3 covers 14 residues. V lost 4 bases, J lost 2 bases, and 13 bases lay in between. Germline CDR1 and CDR2: SGHTS and YDEGEE. The CDR3 DNA follows: TGTGCCAGCAGCACATCGGACAGCCCCTACGAGCAGTACTTC. It is translated as CASSTSDSPYEQYF.

This chain links TRBV19 with TRBJ1-5; D remains ambiguous. CDR1 and CDR2 from the germline V gene are LNHDA and SQIVND (reference sequence). V shed 3 bases and J shed 4 bases, with 16 bases lying between them. The CDR3 sequence is 16 residues long. For the CDR3, the DNA is TGTGCCAGTAGTATGACTTTAGGGTATGGGAATCAGCCCCAGCATTTT. Its protein product is CASSMTLGYGNQPQHF. The full variable domain, rest sourced from reference TRBV19 and TRBJ1-5, is DGGITQSPKYLFRKEGQNVTLSCEQNLNHDAMYWYRQDPGQGLRLIYYSQIVNDFQKGDIAEGYSVSREKKESFPLTVTSAQKNPTAFYLCASSMTLGYGNQPQHFGDGTRLSIL.

This clonotype qualifies as medium-sized. V usage is TRBV20-1 and J usage is TRBJ1-5; 7 bases are shared with TRBD1. CDR3 length: 15 residues. CDR1 and CDR2 from the germline V gene are DFQATT and SNEGSKA (reference sequence). V lost 0 bases, J lost 6 bases, and 8 bases stayed unmatched. CDR3: CSARDSGRGVQPQHF. The DNA of the CDR3 is TGCAGTGCTAGAGATTCAGGCAGGGGGGTTCAGCCCCAGCATTTT.

J is TRBJ1-6 and V is TRBV5-8; 10 bases map to TRBD1. Germline assignment: CDR1 SGHTS and CDR2 YDEGEE. This CDR3 spans 16 amino acids. Trimming removed 4 bases from V and 7 bases from J; junction bases left unmatched: 8. CDR3 bases: TGTGCCAGCAGCCGGGACAGGGGAGGGGTCAATTCACCCCTCCACTTT. Protein product: CASSRDRGGVNSPLHF.

This chain joins TRBV7-2 and TRBJ1-2; unclear D gene. Germline V gene data show CDR1 as SGHTA and CDR2 as FQGNSA. The CDR3 totals 13 residues. Trimming removed 5 bases from V and 5 bases from J, with 12 bases in between. DNA of the CDR3: TGTGCCAGCAGCCTTAAGGTGGATTATGGCTACACCTTC. Protein product: CASSLKVDYGYTF.

This clonotype is classed as medium-sized. The rearrangement uses TRBV6-5 and TRBJ2-5; the D is unclear. Germline assignment: CDR1 MNHEY and CDR2 SVGAGI. V dropped 2 bases and J dropped 4 bases, with 2 bases sitting between them. This CDR3 is 11 amino acids long. CDR3 region: CASSYAETQYF. Here the CDR3 DNA reads TGTGCCAGCAGTTACGCAGAGACCCAGTACTTC.

The CDR3 is CASSPDRISPLHF. DNA for the CDR3: TGTGCCAGCAGCCCGGACAGAATTTCACCCCTCCACTTT. The chain is built from TRBV3-1 and TRBJ1-6; a possible D gene is TRBD1 (6 bases). The CDR3 has 13 amino acids. CDR1 LGHDT and CDR2 YNNKEL come from the germline V gene (reference sequence). V was trimmed by 4 bases and J by 9 bases, leaving 10 bases between them.

By proportion, this clonotype is medium-sized. The J gene is TRBJ2-5, the V gene TRBV10-3, with D hard to call. Trimming removed 0 bases from V and 5 bases from J, with 10 bases in between. The germline CDR1 and CDR2 sequences are ENHRY and SYGVKD. The CDR3 is made up of 14 amino acids. This CDR3 reads CAISESNGLETQYF. CDR3 nucleotide sequence: TGTGCCATCAGTGAGTCGAACGGGCTGGAGACCCAGTACTTC.

The rearrangement links TRBV12-3 or TRBV12-4 to TRBJ1-6, with a possible D match to TRBD1 (5 bases). Between the trimmed V and J ends, which lost 5 bases and 7 bases, there was a span of 6 bases. The CDR3 is 12 amino acids. The CDR3 coding sequence is TGTGCCAGCAGTCGACAGAATTCACCCCTCCACTTT. This sequence encodes CASSRQNSPLHF.

This clonotype came up a few times. The rearrangement uses TRBV4-1 and TRBJ1-2; TRBD1 might be the D (6 bases). V gave up 6 bases and J gave up 3 bases, with 20 bases separating them. CDR1 MGHRA and CDR2 YSYEKL come from the germline V gene. The CDR3 is 16 amino acids. Written as DNA, the CDR3 is TGCGCCAGCAGTCGAGTTCTGACAGGTATCGACTATGGCTACACCTTC. Protein sequence: CASSRVLTGIDYGYTF.

The table lists this clonotype with a few counts. The chain links TRBV7-3 to TRBJ2-3, with 7 bases aligning to TRBD2. V was clipped by 1 base and J by 2 bases; unmatched bases: 12. Looked up from germline, CDR1 is SGHTA and CDR2 is FQGTGA. CDR3 size: 18 residues. In DNA form, the CDR3 reads TGTGCCAGCAGCTTAAGTCGTCTAGCGGCGGGGACCACAGATACGCAGTATTTT. Amino acids: CASSLSRLAAGTTDTQYF.

This clonotype was counted a few times. The chain links TRBV7-2 to TRBJ2-2; 7 nucleotides align to TRBD1. The CDR3 covers 17 residues. The V segment lost 5 bases and the J segment 0 bases; nucleotides outside the gene matches: 9. In germline, CDR1 is SGHTA, CDR2 FQGNSA. The CDR3 region is CASSPSGTATNTGELFF. The CDR3 coding sequence is TGTGCCAGCAGCCCGTCCGGGACAGCTACGAACACCGGGGAGCTGTTTTTT.

J is TRBJ2-3 and V is TRBV6-1; 7 bases fit TRBD1. CDR1 is MNHNS, CDR2 SASEGT, per germline. The J segment lost 2 bases and the V segment lost 7 bases, leaving 3 bases of the junction unmatched. The CDR3 spans 13 residues. The CDR3 nucleotides read TGTGCCAGCAAGGGGGCCCTCACAGATACGCAGTATTTT. This gives the protein CASKGALTDTQYF.